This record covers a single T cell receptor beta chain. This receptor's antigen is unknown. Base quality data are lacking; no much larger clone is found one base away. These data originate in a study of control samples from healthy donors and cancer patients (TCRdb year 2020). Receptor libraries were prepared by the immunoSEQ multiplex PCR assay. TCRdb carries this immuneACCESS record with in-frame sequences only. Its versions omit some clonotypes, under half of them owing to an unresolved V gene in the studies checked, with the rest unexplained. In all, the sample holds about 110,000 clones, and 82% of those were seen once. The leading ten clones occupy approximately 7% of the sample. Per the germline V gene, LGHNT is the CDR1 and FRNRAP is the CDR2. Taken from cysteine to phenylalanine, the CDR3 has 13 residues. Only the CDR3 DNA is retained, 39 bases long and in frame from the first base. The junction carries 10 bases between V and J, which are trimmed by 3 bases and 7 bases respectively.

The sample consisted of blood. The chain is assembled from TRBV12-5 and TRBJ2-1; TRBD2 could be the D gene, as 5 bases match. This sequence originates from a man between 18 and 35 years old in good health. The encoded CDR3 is CASGLVRGNEQFF. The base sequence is TGTGCTAGTGGTTTAGTGCGCGGGAATGAGCAGTTCTTC.